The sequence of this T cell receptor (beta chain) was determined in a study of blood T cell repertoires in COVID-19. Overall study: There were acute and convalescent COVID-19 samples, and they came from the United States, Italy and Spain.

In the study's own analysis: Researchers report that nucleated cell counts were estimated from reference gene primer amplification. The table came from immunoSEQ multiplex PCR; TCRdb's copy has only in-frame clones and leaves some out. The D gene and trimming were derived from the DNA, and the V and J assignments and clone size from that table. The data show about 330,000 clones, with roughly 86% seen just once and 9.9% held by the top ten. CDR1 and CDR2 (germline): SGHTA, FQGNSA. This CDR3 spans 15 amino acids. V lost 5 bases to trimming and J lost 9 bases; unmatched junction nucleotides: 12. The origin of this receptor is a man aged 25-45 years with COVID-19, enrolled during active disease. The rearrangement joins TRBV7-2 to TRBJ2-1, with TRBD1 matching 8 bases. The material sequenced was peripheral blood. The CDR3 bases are TGTGCCAGCAGCCCCCGGACAGGGTCGGTGATTGAGCAGTTCTTC. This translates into CASSPRTGSVIEQFF.